A single sample is the source of the 10 T cell receptor beta chains below, sequenced in a study of T cell responses to AZD1222 COVID-19 vaccine (dated by TCRdb to the early 2020s). The time point label on this specimen signifies: baseline before first vaccination. The protocol used for the library was the immunoSEQ multiplex PCR assay. This is the immuneACCESS table as TCRdb keeps it, with only in-frame sequences that have V and J called. A part of the clones is gone; compared with another copy, unresolved V genes explain less than half, and the rest is unexplained. A total of roughly 120,000 clones appear in this sample, around 84% of them only once. Of the sample, around 12% is held by the ten largest clones. The sample consisted of peripheral blood, taken on day 0 of AZD1222 vaccination. The receptors here all came from an adult in good health.

V and J are TRBV11-2 and TRBJ2-1; TRBD1 might be the D (5 bases). The V end lost 2 bases, the J end lost 6 bases, and 14 bases lay between the germline ends. The germline gives CDR1 SGHAT, CDR2 FQNNGV. CDR3 length: 15 residues. The CDR3 sequence: CASSLQQGLPNEQFF. Written as DNA, the CDR3 is TGTGCCAGCAGCTTACAGCAGGGTCTTCCCAATGAGCAGTTCTTC.

The rearrangement uses TRBV4-1 and TRBJ2-7; TRBD2 agrees at 9 bases. The CDR3 sequence is 21 residues long. Unmatched junction bases numbered 24, after V lost 1 base and J lost 5 bases. CDR1 is MGHRA, CDR2 YSYEKL, per germline. CDR3 in amino acids: CASSQARGPTSLAGGPHEQYF. DNA for the CDR3: TGCGCCAGCAGCCAAGCCCGGGGACCCACTAGCCTCGCGGGAGGGCCCCACGAGCAGTACTTC.

J is TRBJ1-6 and V is TRBV28; D not resolved. The CDR3 sequence is 14 residues long. V lost 6 bases, J lost 3 bases, and 9 bases lay in between. Germline V gives CDR1 MDHEN, CDR2 SYDVKM. The CDR3 coding sequence is TGTGCCAGCAGGGTGTCCATCTATAATTCACCCCTCCACTTT. Translating gives CASRVSIYNSPLHF.

The chain uses TRBV24-1 and TRBJ2-1; 10 nucleotides line up with TRBD2. Germline loops: CDR1 KGHDR, CDR2 SFDVKD. The CDR3 spans 13 residues. J gave up 6 bases and V 12 bases, and 7 bases lay outside the gene matches. The DNA for the CDR3 is TGTGCCTCCCAGGGACTAGCGCGCAATGAGCAGTTCTTC. It translates to CASQGLARNEQFF.

J is TRBJ2-7 and V is TRBV28; D call uncertain. The V end lost 6 bases, the J end lost 2 bases, and 14 bases lay between the germline ends. From germline, CDR1 is MDHEN and CDR2 SYDVKM. There are 14 residues in the CDR3. In DNA form, the CDR3 reads TGTGCCAGCAGCGGCCCTCTCGCTGCCTACGAGCAGTACTTC. Translating gives CASSGPLAAYEQYF.

This clone was seen only once. This chain uses TRBV5-4 with TRBJ1-6; possibly TRBD1 for D (6 bases). Germline CDR1 SGHNT, CDR2 YYREEE (reference sequence). V was cut by 0 bases and J by 7 bases, with 14 bases left in between. The CDR3 contains 16 residues. The DNA for the CDR3 is TGTGCCAGCAGCTTGGAGAGGGGACAAAGAAATTCACCCCTCCACTTT. Translated, it gives CASSLERGQRNSPLHF.

This chain links TRBV18 with TRBJ1-3; 9 bases fit TRBD1. The CDR3 is made up of 17 amino acids. The V segment lost 4 bases and the J segment 4 bases; nucleotides outside the gene matches: 11. Germline V gene data show CDR1 as KGHSH and CDR2 as LQKENI. The CDR3 sequence: CASSQSIQGASGNTIYF. DNA for the CDR3: TGTGCCAGCTCACAAAGCATACAGGGGGCGTCGGGAAACACCATATATTTT.

The chain is built from TRBV28 and TRBJ2-7, with a weak D call TRBD2 (5 bases). This CDR3 region has 13 residues. CDR1 is MDHEN and CDR2 is SYDVKM in the germline V gene. In DNA, the CDR3 is TGTGCTACTCACCGGAGGTTCCCCTACGAGCAGTACTTC. The encoded protein is CATHRRFPYEQYF.

This clone showed up just once. The chain is built from TRBV5-6 and TRBJ2-3; 13 nucleotides line up with TRBD2. Per germline, CDR1 SGHDT and CDR2 YYEEEE. The CDR3 is 15 residues long. J was trimmed by 3 bases and V by 4 bases; bases with no gene match: 2. The CDR3 reads CASSGLAGVTDTQYF. The CDR3 DNA reads as TGTGCCAGCAGCGGACTAGCGGGAGTGACAGATACGCAGTATTTT.

The V call is TRBV27, the J call TRBJ1-4; D is ambiguous. The V gene lost 4 bases and the J gene lost 6 bases, with 12 bases spanning the gap. The germline CDR1 and CDR2 sequences are MNHEY and SMNVEV (reference sequence). CDR3 length: 14 residues. Here the CDR3 reads CASSSWTADEKLFF. CDR3 bases: TGTGCCAGCAGTTCCTGGACGGCCGATGAAAAACTGTTTTTT.